This T cell receptor beta chain was recorded in a study of blood T cell repertoires in COVID-19. In the study overall: PBMCs, B-cell-depleted T cells, or T cells were the source of the cDNA or gDNA that made up the material.

The table came from immunoSEQ multiplex PCR; TCRdb's copy has only in-frame clones and leaves some out. Counted here are more than 85,000 clones, roughly 83% occurring once; the ten biggest clones make up 18%. The CDR3 has 18 amino acids. Trimming shortened V by 3 bases and J by 0 bases, and 21 bases separated the two germline ends. The germline CDR1 and CDR2 sequences are SGHNT and YYREEE (reference sequence). The chain employs TRBV5-4 and TRBJ1-2; TRBD1 might be the D (6 bases). The sample comprised peripheral blood. The source is an older woman with acute or convalescent COVID-19. The CDR3 loop reads CASSSLLGAGRANYGYTF. In nucleotides, the CDR3 is TGTGCCAGCAGCTCCCTATTGGGGGCAGGGCGAGCTAACTATGGCTACACCTTC.